A single sample is the source of the 30 T cell receptor beta chains below, sequenced in a study of blood T cell repertoires in COVID-19. Data came from immunoSEQ multiplex PCR; TCRdb stores just in-frame clones and leaves some out. In the table there are fewer than 200,000 clones, roughly 90% of which are singletons. Sequencing was done on a sample of peripheral blood. Source of these receptors: a young man with COVID-19, enrolled during active disease.

A remark on this clone: The sample holds other DNA sequences that translate to the same CDR3. The chain combines TRBV19 with TRBJ1-4; 7 nucleotides line up with TRBD1. The CDR3 length is 15 residues. V was pared by 5 bases and J by 2 bases, with 5 bases of the junction left unmatched. The germline CDR1 and CDR2 sequences are LNHDA and SQIVND (reference sequence). The CDR3 sequence: CASSETGTTNEKLFF. The CDR3 DNA follows: TGTGCCAGTAGTGAGACAGGGACGACTAATGAAAAACTGTTTTTT.

Points on this clone: A junction end diverges from the germline sequence, so it may reflect a read error. The V gene is TRBV2, the J gene TRBJ2-1; 7 nucleotides match TRBD2. Germline V gives CDR1 SNHLY, CDR2 FYNNEI. CDR3 length equals 14 residues. CDR3 sequence: CGSEAGLSYNEQFF. In DNA, the CDR3 is TGTGGCAGCGAAGCGGGGCTCTCCTACAATGAGCAGTTCTTC.

The CDR3 here is CASSLTPEQGIIDEQFF. In DNA, the CDR3 is TGTGCCAGCAGCTTAACTCCCGAACAGGGGATAATCGATGAGCAGTTCTTC. The rearrangement uses TRBV7-3 and TRBJ2-1; 7 bases map to TRBD1. V shed 0 bases and J 8 bases; nucleotides not matched to a gene: 13. This CDR3 spans 17 amino acids. Germline assignment: CDR1 SGHTA and CDR2 FQGTGA.

This rearrangement joins TRBV7-9 to TRBJ1-1, with D unclear. Trimming pared 3 bases from V and 1 base from J, leaving 15 bases between. The CDR3 spans 16 residues. Germline CDR1 is SEHNR and CDR2 is FQNEAQ (reference sequence). CDR3 residues: CASSFPLDGSNTEAFF. The CDR3 DNA reads as TGTGCCAGCAGCTTCCCCCTCGATGGCTCGAACACTGAAGCTTTCTTT. Based on the CDR3 plus reference TRBV7-9 and TRBJ1-1, the full variable domain is DTGVSQNPRHKITKRGQNVTFRCDPISEHNRLYWYRQTLGQGPEFLTYFQNEAQLEKSRLLSDRFSAERPKGSFSTLEIQRTEQGDSAMYLCASSFPLDGSNTEAFFGQGTRLTVV.

This clone was counted between two and nine times. V gene TRBV15 combines with J gene TRBJ2-7, with D perhaps matching TRBD2 (5 bases). Trimming took 0 bases from V and 6 from J, leaving 15 bases between them. The germline gives CDR1 LNHNV, CDR2 YYDKDF (reference sequence). The CDR3 is 15 residues long. Written as DNA, the CDR3 is TGTGCCACCAGCAGAGATGGGAGAACTGTGGGCGAGCAGTACTTC. Its protein is CATSRDGRTVGEQYF.

The CDR3 region has the DNA TGTGCCAGCAGCTTAGTAGTGGGGCGCGTAGCTCAGCCCCAGCATTTT. Protein: CASSLVVGRVAQPQHF. The chain uses TRBV7-9 and TRBJ1-5, with D perhaps TRBD1 (5 bases). The CDR3 extends over 16 amino acids. V dropped 1 base and J dropped 6 bases, with 16 bases sitting between them. Germline-derived CDR1 and CDR2 are SEHNR and FQNEAQ (reference sequence).

DNA of the CDR3: TGTGCCAGTAGTCCGTCGAGCTATCAGCCCCAGCATTTT. Its translation: CASSPSSYQPQHF. The chain is built from TRBV19 and TRBJ1-5; D call uncertain. Germline V lookup: CDR1 LNHDA, CDR2 SQIVND (reference sequence). Trimming took 5 bases from V and 5 from J, leaving 10 bases between them. The length of the CDR3 is 13 residues.

This chain joins TRBV19 and TRBJ2-1, with 8 bases matching TRBD2. J gave up 3 bases and V 5 bases, and 6 bases lay outside the gene matches. CDR1 and CDR2 (germline): LNHDA, SQIVND (reference sequence). This CDR3 comprises 15 residues. CDR3 protein: CASSPPGLGYNEQFF. DNA for the CDR3: TGTGCCAGTAGTCCTCCGGGACTAGGCTACAATGAGCAGTTCTTC.

The J gene is TRBJ1-5, the V gene TRBV2; no clear D. The length of the CDR3 is 13 residues. CDR1 and CDR2 (germline): SNHLY, FYNNEI. V lost 6 bases to trimming and J lost 5 bases, with 11 bases between them. The CDR3 DNA reads TGTGCCAGCAGATGGGAGACTCATCAGCCCCAGCATTTT. Translated, it gives CASRWETHQPQHF.

In DNA, the CDR3 is TGTGCTAGTGGTTTTACCAGGGAAAATCAGCCCCAGCATTTT. Translated: CASGFTRENQPQHF. The genes are TRBV12-5 and TRBJ1-5, with a weak D call TRBD1 (5 bases). The CDR3 covers 14 residues. V lost 3 bases and J 4 bases, leaving 10 bases between the germline ends. The V gene's germline CDR1 is LGHNT and CDR2 FRNRAP.

The rearrangement joins TRBV7-9 to TRBJ2-5; tentative D call: TRBD1 (6 bases). CDR3 length: 15 residues. The V end lost 1 base, the J end lost 4 bases, and 13 bases lay between the germline ends. From germline, CDR1 is SEHNR and CDR2 FQNEAQ (reference sequence). Here the CDR3 reads CASSLGGYRAETQYF. CDR3 DNA sequence: TGTGCCAGCAGCTTAGGGGGTTACAGGGCAGAGACCCAGTACTTC.

Only one count was recorded for this clone. J is TRBJ1-2 and V is TRBV24-1, with D possibly being TRBD1 (6 bases). Trimming shortened V by 1 base and J by 2 bases, and 13 bases separated the two germline ends. The length of the CDR3 is 16 residues. Germline CDR1 KGHDR, CDR2 SFDVKD. The CDR3 DNA reads as TGTGCCACCAGTGATTTCTCCCAGGGGCAGAACTATGGCTACACCTTC. This codes for CATSDFSQGQNYGYTF.

The CDR3 spells CATSAVSSTGGFTDTQYF. CDR3 nucleotide sequence: TGTGCCACCAGTGCCGTCTCCTCGACAGGGGGCTTCACAGATACGCAGTATTTT. The rearrangement links TRBV24-1 to TRBJ2-3; 10 bases are a match to TRBD1. With V trimmed by 5 bases and J by 2 bases, 12 bases remained unmatched. The CDR3 length is 18 residues. Germline CDR1 is KGHDR and CDR2 is SFDVKD.

Here the CDR3 reads CASSHRSQETQYF. The CDR3 bases are TGTGCCAGCAGTCACAGGAGCCAAGAGACCCAGTACTTC. The rearrangement uses TRBV28 and TRBJ2-5, with D possibly being TRBD1 (5 bases). Trimming cost V 5 bases and J 1 base, with 8 bases left between them. Germline loops: CDR1 MDHEN, CDR2 SYDVKM. CDR3 length equals 13 residues.

This chain uses TRBV2 with TRBJ2-1, with 8 positions matching TRBD2. Trimming at V came to 0 bases and at J to 5 bases, leaving 6 bases not matched to a gene. Germline-derived CDR1 and CDR2 are SNHLY and FYNNEI. CDR3 size: 16 residues. As DNA, the CDR3 is TGTGCCAGCAGTGAAGCCCCCGGGACTAGGAACAATGAGCAGTTCTTC. It encodes CASSEAPGTRNNEQFF.

V and J are TRBV27 and TRBJ2-7; 9 bases are a match to TRBD2. V dropped 8 bases and J dropped 3; count of bases not matched to a gene: 8. This CDR3 is 14 amino acids long. From germline, CDR1 is MNHEY and CDR2 SMNVEV (reference sequence). Here the CDR3 DNA reads TGTGCCAGCGCACGTTCTAGCGGGAACTACGAGCAGTACTTC. It translates to CASARSSGNYEQYF.

This rearrangement joins TRBV28 to TRBJ1-2; the D gene is possibly TRBD1 (5 bases). Trimming took 7 bases from V and 4 from J, leaving 16 bases between them. The CDR3 runs to 14 residues. Germline V gives CDR1 MDHEN, CDR2 SYDVKM. Written as DNA, the CDR3 is TGTGCCAGCACCTCAGTGGGGGAGGGCTATGGCTACACCTTC. Protein product: CASTSVGEGYGYTF.

The chain has TRBV7-6 and TRBJ1-3; D remains unclear. There are 16 residues in the CDR3. CDR1 and CDR2 (germline): SGHVS, FNYEAQ. The V gene lost 1 base and the J gene lost 0 bases, with 10 bases spanning the gap. CDR3 in DNA: TGTGCCAGCAGCTTAGATCTTATCGTCTCTGGAAACACCATATATTTT. Amino acid sequence: CASSLDLIVSGNTIYF.

This sequence joins TRBV7-2 and TRBJ1-2; no reliable D call. Germline V gene lookup returns CDR1 SGHTA and CDR2 FQGNSA. Trimming stripped 5 bases from V and 2 bases from J, with 9 bases between. The CDR3 covers 13 residues. The CDR3 loop reads CASSPGVNYGYTF. Written as DNA, the CDR3 is TGTGCCAGCAGCCCCGGGGTCAACTATGGCTACACCTTC.

The chain recombines TRBV5-4 with TRBJ1-3; no reliable D call. Germline CDR1 is SGHNT and CDR2 is YYREEE (reference sequence). CDR3 length equals 15 residues. V lost 0 bases and J lost 0, with 7 bases in between. CDR3 in DNA: TGTGCCAGCAGCTTGGGTCTAAACTCTGGAAACACCATATATTTT. Translating it yields CASSLGLNSGNTIYF.

The chain employs TRBV11-2 and TRBJ2-2; no firm D call. Trimming pared 1 base from V and 7 bases from J, leaving 4 bases between. Germline assignment: CDR1 SGHAT and CDR2 FQNNGV. The CDR3 is 12 amino acids. The CDR3 nucleotides are TGTGCCAGCAGCTTAGGACTCGGGGAGCTGTTTTTT. Translation gives CASSLGLGELFF.

The V and J genes are TRBV25-1 and TRBJ2-6, with 9 bases aligning to TRBD1. Germline lookup yields CDR1 MGHDK and CDR2 SYGVNS. With V trimmed by 5 bases and J by 2 bases, 7 bases remained unmatched. The CDR3 loop spans 17 amino acids. For the CDR3, the DNA is TGTGCCAGCAGTCCCGGGACAGGGAGAACTGGGGCCAACGTCCTGACTTTC. The encoded protein is CASSPGTGRTGANVLTF.

The gene calls are TRBV28 and TRBJ1-2; 8 bases align to TRBD1. Unmatched junction bases numbered 16, after V lost 6 bases and J lost 4 bases. Looked up from germline, CDR1 is MDHEN and CDR2 is SYDVKM. The CDR3 is 17 amino acids. Here the CDR3 reads CASSPPIGQGSGYGYTF. DNA for the CDR3: TGTGCCAGCAGCCCTCCCATCGGACAGGGTAGTGGCTATGGCTACACCTTC.

This chain uses TRBV7-2 with TRBJ2-3, with 9 positions matching TRBD2. From germline, CDR1 is SGHTA and CDR2 FQGNSA. This CDR3 comprises 15 residues. Trimming removed 5 bases from V and 4 bases from J; junction bases left unmatched: 7. The CDR3 sequence: CASSPRGGGADTQYF. Written as DNA, the CDR3 is TGTGCCAGCAGCCCGCGGGGGGGCGGGGCAGATACGCAGTATTTT.

V usage is TRBV27 and J usage is TRBJ1-5; no clear D gene. This CDR3 region has 16 residues. V was pared by 0 bases and J by 0 bases, with 9 bases between. In germline, CDR1 is MNHEY, CDR2 SMNVEV (reference sequence). CDR3 loop: CASSLSGLHSNQPQHF. CDR3 DNA: TGTGCCAGCAGTTTATCTGGCCTCCATAGCAATCAGCCCCAGCATTTT.

The chain is built from TRBV5-1 and TRBJ1-3; D may be TRBD1 (6 bases). The CDR3 totals 14 residues. V lost 5 bases and J lost 0, with 9 bases in between. CDR1 is SGHRS and CDR2 is YFSETQ in the germline V gene. This chain's CDR3 is CASRLDSSGNTIYF. DNA for the CDR3: TGCGCCAGCAGGCTGGACAGCTCTGGAAACACCATATATTTT. Variable domain in full (rest from reference TRBV5-1 and TRBJ1-3): KAGVTQTPRYLIKTRGQQVTLSCSPISGHRSVSWYQQTPGQGLQFLFEYFSETQRNKGNFPGRFSGRQFSNSRSEMNVSTLELGDSALYLCASRLDSSGNTIYFGEGSWLTVV.

The J gene is TRBJ1-1, the V gene TRBV6-5, with D possibly being TRBD1 (6 bases). This CDR3 comprises 14 residues. Germline CDR1 is MNHEY and CDR2 is SVGAGI. Trimming pared 6 bases from V and 0 bases from J, leaving 11 bases between. CDR3 amino acids: CASSLGQMNTEAFF. The CDR3 bases are TGTGCCAGCAGCCTGGGACAAATGAACACTGAAGCTTTCTTT.

This clone has only one observation. The chain couples TRBV5-1 to TRBJ2-3; TRBD2 matches 9 bases. Trimming took 5 bases from V and 4 from J; bases not matched to a gene: 14. Germline V CDR1 and CDR2: SGHRS, YFSETQ. This CDR3 has 17 amino acids. CDR3 coding DNA: TGCGCCAGCAGTTGGGACCCGGTAGCGGGAGACCCAGATACGCAGTATTTT. It translates to CASSWDPVAGDPDTQYF.

This clone was seen just once. The chain recombines TRBV7-2 with TRBJ2-3; TRBD1 is a possible D gene (6 bases). This CDR3 contains 15 residues. Germline assignment: CDR1 SGHTA and CDR2 FQGNSA. The V end lost 1 base, the J end lost 2 bases, and 10 bases lay between the germline ends. The CDR3 loop is CASSLGGPLTDTQYF. CDR3 nucleotide sequence: TGTGCCAGCAGCTTAGGGGGGCCCCTCACAGATACGCAGTATTTT.

The chain employs TRBV6-4 and TRBJ2-7; D possibly corresponds to TRBD2 (5 bases). This CDR3 has 13 amino acids. The germline gives CDR1 MRHNA, CDR2 SNTAGT. Trimming removed 6 bases at V and 6 bases at J, with 15 bases between. CDR3 sequence: CASSPRDRGEQYF. The CDR3 nucleotides are TGTGCCAGCAGCCCCCGGGATCGGGGCGAGCAGTACTTC.